The present entry profiles one TCR beta chain with its context. In the authors' methods: Reference gene primer amplification gave estimated nucleated cell counts. Data came from immunoSEQ multiplex PCR; TCRdb stores just in-frame clones and leaves some out. For V, J and clone size, that table is used; D and trimming come from the DNA. The sample yields just under 75,000 clones, approximately 88% seen once. The source of the sample is a study of blood T cell repertoires in COVID-19. As for the study in general: Sites across the United States, Italy and Spain contributed samples from acute and convalescent COVID-19. T cells, B-cell-depleted T cells, or PBMCs provided the cDNA or gDNA that served as material.

There are 16 residues in the CDR3. The V gene lost 0 bases and the J gene lost 6 bases, with 18 bases spanning the gap. Germline loops: CDR1 SGHNT, CDR2 YYREEE (reference sequence). The chain recombines TRBV5-4 with TRBJ1-2, with a possible D match to TRBD1 (6 bases). This TCR derives from an elderly man with active or convalescent COVID-19. The material sequenced was peripheral blood. The CDR3 reads CASSLGGGVRSDGYTF. The CDR3 DNA follows: TGTGCCAGCAGCTTGGGCGGGGGCGTCAGGTCCGATGGCTACACCTTC.